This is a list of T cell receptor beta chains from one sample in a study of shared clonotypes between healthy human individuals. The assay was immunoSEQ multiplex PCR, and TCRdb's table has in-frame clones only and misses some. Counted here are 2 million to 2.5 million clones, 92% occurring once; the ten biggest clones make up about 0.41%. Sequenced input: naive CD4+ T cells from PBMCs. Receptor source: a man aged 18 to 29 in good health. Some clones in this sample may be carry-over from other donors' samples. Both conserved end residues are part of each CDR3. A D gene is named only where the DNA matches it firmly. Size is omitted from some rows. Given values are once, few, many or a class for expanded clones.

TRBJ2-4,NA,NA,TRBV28,CASSWGPGRAKNIQYF,TGTGCCAGCAGCTGGGGTCCGGGAAGGGCCAAAAACATTCAGTACTTC
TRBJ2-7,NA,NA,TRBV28,CASSSPWGRAVEQYF,TGTGCCAGCAGCTCCCCGTGGGGACGGGCTGTCGAGCAGTACTTC
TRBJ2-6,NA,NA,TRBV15,CATSRDRVSGANVLTF,TGTGCCACCAGCAGAGACAGGGTTTCTGGGGCCAACGTCCTGACTTTC
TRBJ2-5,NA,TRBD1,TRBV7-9,CASSGRGNQETQYF,TGTGCCAGCAGCGGCAGGGGGAACCAAGAGACCCAGTACTTC
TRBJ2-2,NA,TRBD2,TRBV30,CAWSPGGHTGELFF,TGTGCCTGGAGTCCGGGGGGGCACACCGGGGAGCTGTTTTTT
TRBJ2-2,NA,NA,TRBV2,CASSASGLSTGELFF,TGTGCCAGCAGTGCCTCGGGACTTTCGACCGGGGAGCTGTTTTTT
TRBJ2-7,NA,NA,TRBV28,CASSLAYEQYF,TGTGCCAGCAGTTTAGCCTACGAGCAGTACTTC
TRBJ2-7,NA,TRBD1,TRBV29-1,CSAGPRQGAYEQYF,TGCAGCGCTGGCCCACGACAGGGTGCCTACGAGCAGTACTTC
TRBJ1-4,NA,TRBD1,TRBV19,CASSRPGQGIEKLFF,TGTGCCAGTAGTCGTCCGGGACAGGGGATCGAAAAACTGTTTTTT
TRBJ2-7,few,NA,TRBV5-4,CASSSDSYYEQYF,TGTGCCAGCAGCTCGGACAGCTACTACGAGCAGTACTTC
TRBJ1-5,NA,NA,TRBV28,CASSLPWQPQHF,TGTGCCAGCAGTTTACCATGGCAGCCCCAGCATTTT
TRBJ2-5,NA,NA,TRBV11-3,CASSPTGLETQYF,TGTGCCAGCAGCCCAACAGGTTTGGAGACCCAGTACTTC
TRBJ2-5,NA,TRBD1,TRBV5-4,CASSHQQGSQETQYF,TGTGCCAGCAGCCACCAACAGGGGTCCCAAGAGACCCAGTACTTC
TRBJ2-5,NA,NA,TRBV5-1,CASSSGGGGETQYF,TGCGCCAGCAGTTCCGGAGGAGGGGGGGAGACCCAGTACTTC
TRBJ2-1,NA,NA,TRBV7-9,CASSQQPSSYNEQFF,TGTGCCAGCAGTCAGCAGCCGAGCTCCTACAATGAGCAGTTCTTC
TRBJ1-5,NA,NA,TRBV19,CASTRGGMGNQPQHF,TGTGCCAGTACTCGCGGGGGAATGGGCAATCAGCCCCAGCATTTT
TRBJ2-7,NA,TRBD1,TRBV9,CASSVGQVSYEQYF,TGTGCCAGCAGCGTCGGACAGGTCTCCTACGAGCAGTACTTC
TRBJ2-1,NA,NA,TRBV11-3,CASSLEVGNEQFF,TGTGCCAGCAGCTTAGAGGTGGGGAATGAGCAGTTCTTC
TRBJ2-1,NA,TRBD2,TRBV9,CASTGGLLGNEQFF,TGTGCCAGCACGGGAGGTCTCCTAGGGAATGAGCAGTTCTTC
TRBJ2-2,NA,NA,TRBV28,CASSQGWGGLNTGELFF,TGTGCCAGCAGCCAGGGGTGGGGCGGGCTAAACACCGGGGAGCTGTTTTTT
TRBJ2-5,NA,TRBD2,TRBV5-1,CASSVAMTSGAQETQYF,TGCGCCAGCAGCGTGGCCATGACTAGCGGGGCACAAGAGACCCAGTACTTC
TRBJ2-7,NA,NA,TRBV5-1,CASSLSTNRPEQYF,TGCGCCAGCAGCTTGTCTACGAATCGGCCCGAGCAGTACTTC
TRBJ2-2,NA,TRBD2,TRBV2,CASKGLSNTGELFF,TGTGCGAGTAAGGGACTATCGAACACCGGGGAGCTGTTTTTT
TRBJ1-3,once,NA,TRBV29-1,CSVQTDSGNTIYF,TGCAGCGTTCAGACAGACTCTGGAAACACCATATATTTT
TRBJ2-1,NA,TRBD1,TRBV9,CASSIPPQGSYDEQFF,TGTGCCAGCAGCATCCCACCACAGGGGTCCTATGATGAGCAGTTCTTC
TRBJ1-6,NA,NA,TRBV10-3,CAISDSGKGNSPLHF,TGTGCCATCAGTGACTCAGGGAAAGGAAATTCACCCCTCCACTTT
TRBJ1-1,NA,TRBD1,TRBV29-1,CSQSRTGNTEAFF,TGCAGCCAAAGCCGGACAGGGAACACTGAAGCTTTCTTT
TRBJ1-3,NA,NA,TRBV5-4,CASSSPQDGNTIYF,TGTGCCAGCAGCTCCCCCCAGGACGGAAACACCATATATTTT